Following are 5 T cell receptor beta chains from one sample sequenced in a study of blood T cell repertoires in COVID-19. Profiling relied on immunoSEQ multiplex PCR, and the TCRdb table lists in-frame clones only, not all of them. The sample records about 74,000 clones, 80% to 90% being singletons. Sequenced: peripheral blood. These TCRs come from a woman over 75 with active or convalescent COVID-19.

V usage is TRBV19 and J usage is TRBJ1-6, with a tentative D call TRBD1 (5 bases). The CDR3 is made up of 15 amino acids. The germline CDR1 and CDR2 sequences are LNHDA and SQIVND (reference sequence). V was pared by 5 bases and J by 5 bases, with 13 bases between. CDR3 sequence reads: CASSAYRSNNSPLHF. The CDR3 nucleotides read TGTGCCAGTAGTGCCTACAGGAGCAATAATTCACCCCTCCACTTT.

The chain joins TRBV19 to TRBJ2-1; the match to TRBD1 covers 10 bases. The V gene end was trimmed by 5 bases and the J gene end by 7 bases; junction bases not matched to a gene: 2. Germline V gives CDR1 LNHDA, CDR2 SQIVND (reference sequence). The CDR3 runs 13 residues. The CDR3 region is CASSWDRGNEQFF. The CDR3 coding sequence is TGTGCCAGTAGTTGGGACAGGGGAAATGAGCAGTTCTTC.

As DNA, the CDR3 is TGTGCCAGCAGACGCCCGGGGGTAAGGACTGAAGCTTTCTTT. Protein product: CASRRPGVRTEAFF. The rearrangement uses TRBV6-5 and TRBJ1-1; D might be TRBD1 (5 bases). Germline V CDR1 and CDR2: MNHEY, SVGAGI. The length of the CDR3 is 14 residues. Trimming left V 6 bases short and J 5 bases short, with 16 bases between.

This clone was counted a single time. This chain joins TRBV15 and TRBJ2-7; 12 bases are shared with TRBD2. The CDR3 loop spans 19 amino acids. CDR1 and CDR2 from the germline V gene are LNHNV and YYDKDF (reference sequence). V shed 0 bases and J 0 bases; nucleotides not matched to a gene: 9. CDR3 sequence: CATSREDGLAGISSYEQYF. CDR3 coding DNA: TGTGCCACCAGCAGAGAAGATGGACTAGCGGGGATAAGCTCCTACGAGCAGTACTTC.

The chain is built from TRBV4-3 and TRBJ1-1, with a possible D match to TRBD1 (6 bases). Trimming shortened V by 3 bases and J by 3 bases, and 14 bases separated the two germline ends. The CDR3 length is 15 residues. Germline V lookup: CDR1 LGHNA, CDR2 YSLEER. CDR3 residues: CASSQDRDTDTEAFF. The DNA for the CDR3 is TGCGCCAGCAGCCAGGACCGGGACACGGACACTGAAGCTTTCTTT.